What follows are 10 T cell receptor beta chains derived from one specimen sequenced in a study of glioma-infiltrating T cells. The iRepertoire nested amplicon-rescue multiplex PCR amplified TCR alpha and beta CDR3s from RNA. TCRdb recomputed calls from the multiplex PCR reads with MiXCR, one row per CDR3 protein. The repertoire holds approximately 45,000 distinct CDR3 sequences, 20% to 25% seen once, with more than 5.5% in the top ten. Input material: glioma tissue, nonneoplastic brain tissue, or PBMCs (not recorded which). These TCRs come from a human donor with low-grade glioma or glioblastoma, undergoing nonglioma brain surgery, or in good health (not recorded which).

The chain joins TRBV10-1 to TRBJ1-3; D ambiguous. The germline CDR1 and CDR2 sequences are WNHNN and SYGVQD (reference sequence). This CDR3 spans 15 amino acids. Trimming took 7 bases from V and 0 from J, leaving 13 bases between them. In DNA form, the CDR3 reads TGCGCCAGCACCGAGGGCGTAAGCTCTGGAAACACCATATATTTT. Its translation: CASTEGVSSGNTIYF.

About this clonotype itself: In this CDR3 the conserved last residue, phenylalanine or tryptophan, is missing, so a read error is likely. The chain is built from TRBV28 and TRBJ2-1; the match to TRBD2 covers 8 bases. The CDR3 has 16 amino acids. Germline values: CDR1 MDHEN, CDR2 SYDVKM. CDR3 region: CASRELAAMSYSEQFY. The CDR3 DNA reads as TGTGCCAGCAGGGAACTAGCGGCCATGTCCTACAGTGAGCAGTTCTAC.

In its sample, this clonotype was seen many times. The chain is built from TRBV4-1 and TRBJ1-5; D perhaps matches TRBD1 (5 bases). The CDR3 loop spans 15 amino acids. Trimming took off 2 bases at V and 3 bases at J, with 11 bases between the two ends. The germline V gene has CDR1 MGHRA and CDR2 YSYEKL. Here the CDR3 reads CASSQSVGDNQPQHF. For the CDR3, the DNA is TGCGCCAGCAGCCAATCGGTGGGGGACAATCAGCCCCAGCATTTT.

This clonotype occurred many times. The CDR3 spells CSVYGQGAYGYTF. The DNA of the CDR3 is TGCAGCGTTTACGGACAGGGAGCCTATGGCTACACCTTC. The V gene is TRBV29-1, the J gene TRBJ1-2, with TRBD1 identical over 8 bases. This CDR3 spans 13 amino acids. After removal of 5 bases from V and 4 bases from J, the junction contained 6 bases not matched to a gene. The V gene's germline CDR1 is SQVTM and CDR2 ANQGSEA.

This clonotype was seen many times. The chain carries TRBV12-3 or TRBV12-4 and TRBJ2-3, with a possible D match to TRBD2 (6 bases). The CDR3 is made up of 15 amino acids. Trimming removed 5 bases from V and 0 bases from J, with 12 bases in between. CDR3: CASSPFAGSTDTQYF. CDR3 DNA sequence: TGTGCCAGCAGTCCGTTTGCGGGGAGCACAGATACGCAGTATTTT.

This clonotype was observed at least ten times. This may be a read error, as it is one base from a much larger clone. In nucleotides, the CDR3 is TGTGCCAGCAGCTATGGACCGAGGTACGAGCAGTACTTC. It translates to CASSYGPRYEQYF. The V call is TRBV27, the J call TRBJ2-7; D gene ambiguous. V lost 6 bases to trimming and J lost 4 bases, with 13 bases between them. The germline CDR1 and CDR2 sequences are MNHEY and SMNVEV (reference sequence). The CDR3 is 13 amino acids.

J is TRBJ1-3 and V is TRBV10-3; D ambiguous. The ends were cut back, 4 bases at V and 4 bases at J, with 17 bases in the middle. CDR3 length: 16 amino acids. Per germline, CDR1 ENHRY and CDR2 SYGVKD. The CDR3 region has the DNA TGTGCCATCAGTGGCCCAGGAAGCCGGTCGGGAAACACCATATATTTT. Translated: CAISGPGSRSGNTIYF.

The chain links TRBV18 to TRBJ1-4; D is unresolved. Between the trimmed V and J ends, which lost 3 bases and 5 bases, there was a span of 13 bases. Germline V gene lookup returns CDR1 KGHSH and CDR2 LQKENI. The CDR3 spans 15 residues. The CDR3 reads CASSPLQSPNEKLFF. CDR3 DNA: TGTGCCAGCTCACCTCTCCAGAGTCCCAATGAAAAACTGTTTTTT.

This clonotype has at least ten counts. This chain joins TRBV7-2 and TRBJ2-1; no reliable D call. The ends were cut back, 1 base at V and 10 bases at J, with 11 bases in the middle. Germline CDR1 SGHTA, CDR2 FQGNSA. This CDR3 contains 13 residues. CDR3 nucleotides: TGTGCCAGCAGCTTAGATCGTACAGTAGAGCAGTTCTTC. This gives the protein CASSLDRTVEQFF.

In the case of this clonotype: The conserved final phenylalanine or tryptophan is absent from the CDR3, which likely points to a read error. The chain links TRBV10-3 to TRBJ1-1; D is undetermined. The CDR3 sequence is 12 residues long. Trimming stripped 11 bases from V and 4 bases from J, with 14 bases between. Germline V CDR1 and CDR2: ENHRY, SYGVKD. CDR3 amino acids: CALGFDGTEAFL. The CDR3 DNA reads TGTGCCTTAGGGTTCGACGGCACTGAAGCTTTCCTT.